This T cell receptor (beta chain) was profiled in a study of blood T cell repertoires in COVID-19. Study details: Sites in the United States, Italy and Spain provided acute and convalescent COVID-19 samples. Sample material is recorded as cDNA or gDNA derived from T cells, B-cell-depleted T cells, or PBMCs.

The CDR3 runs to 14 residues. Trimming removed 5 bases at V and 7 bases at J, with 17 bases between. The germline gives CDR1 MDHEN, CDR2 SYDVKM. In the study's own analysis: Amplification with reference gene primers provided the estimates of nucleated cell counts. Here immunoSEQ multiplex PCR was the method, and the copy in TCRdb shows in-frame clones only, minus some. That table is the source of V, J and clone size, and D and trimming were worked out from the DNA. In the table there are about 440,000 clones, around 88% of which are singletons. This clonotype was sampled from a woman aged 45-65 years with COVID-19, enrolled during active disease. The sample was peripheral blood. This chain uses TRBV28 with TRBJ1-1, with a weak D call TRBD1 (5 bases). The CDR3 loop reads CASSERGTLGEAFF. CDR3 in DNA: TGTGCCAGCAGTGAGCGGGGCACCTTAGGTGAAGCTTTCTTT. Full variable domain (rest looked up from reference TRBV28 and TRBJ1-1): DVKVTQSSRYLVKRTGEKVFLECVQDMDHENMFWYRQDPGLGLRLIYFSYDVKMKEKGDIPEGYSVSREKKERFSLILESASTNQTSMYLCASSERGTLGEAFFGQGTRLTVV.